The next 30 T cell receptor beta chains were all read from a single sample in a study of breast tumors, draining lymph nodes, adjacent tissues. MiXCR, run by TCRdb on the multiplex PCR reads, gives a single entry per CDR3 protein. The sample consists of under 300,000 distinct CDR3 sequences, nearly 35% of them appearing once. Axillary draining lymph nodes of breast cancer patients supplied the node samples. Sequencing used axillary lymph node tissue. The receptors were gathered from a female donor with breast cancer. Some clones in this sample may be carry-over from other donors' samples.

The rearrangement joins TRBV30 to TRBJ2-3; TRBD1 aligns across 8 bases. This CDR3 is 14 amino acids long. J gave up 1 base and V 1 base, and 1 base lay outside the gene matches. CDR1 and CDR2 (germline): GTSNPN, SVGIG (reference sequence). The CDR3 nucleotides read TGTGCCTGGAGTGAGACAGGGGGCACAGATACGCAGTATTTT. This gives the protein CAWSETGGTDTQYF.

This clonotype was found many times. This chain connects TRBV9 to TRBJ2-5; 8 bases are a match to TRBD1. Per germline, CDR1 SGDLS and CDR2 YYNGEE. The CDR3 runs 14 residues. With V trimmed by 4 bases and J by 5 bases, 7 bases remained unmatched. The CDR3, as DNA: TGTGCCAGCAGCCTTACAGGGGGTCGGGAGACCCAGTACTTC. The encoded protein is CASSLTGGRETQYF.

The chain combines TRBV24-1 with TRBJ2-3; TRBD2 matches at 11 bases. Germline assignment: CDR1 KGHDR and CDR2 SFDVKD. Trimming took 4 bases from V and 0 from J; bases not matched to a gene: 2. CDR3 length: 16 amino acids. The CDR3 reads CATSEGTSGSTDTQYF. The CDR3 DNA reads as TGTGCCACCAGTGAGGGGACTAGCGGAAGCACAGATACGCAGTATTTT.

A single count supports this clonotype. The chain couples TRBV7-9 to TRBJ2-1; 7 bases are a match to TRBD2. V lost 6 bases to trimming and J lost 6 bases; unmatched junction nucleotides: 14. This CDR3 contains 16 residues. CDR1 and CDR2 (germline): SEHNR, FQNEAQ (reference sequence). The CDR3: CASRIVNSGRANEQFF. The DNA for the CDR3 is TGTGCCAGCAGAATAGTCAATAGCGGGCGGGCCAATGAGCAGTTCTTC.

About this clonotype itself: One end of the junction fails to match germline, which may point to a read error. J is TRBJ2-3 and V is TRBV3-1; 7 bases fit TRBD2. Germline loops: CDR1 LGHDT, CDR2 YNNKEL (reference sequence). This CDR3 comprises 17 residues. As DNA, the CDR3 is TGCGCCAGCAGCCAAGCCAGGCTAGCGGACCGCACAGATACGCAGTATTTT. It is translated as CASSQARLADRTDTQYF.

Here the CDR3 DNA reads TGCGCCAGCAGCCAAGGGAGCGGAACCCAAGAGACCCAGTACTTC. This codes for CASSQGSGTQETQYF. The chain recombines TRBV4-1 with TRBJ2-5, with D perhaps matching TRBD2 (5 bases). Deletions cut 1 base from V and 1 base from J, with 10 bases between. The germline V gene has CDR1 MGHRA and CDR2 YSYEKL. The length of the CDR3 is 15 residues.

This clonotype was observed many times. The CDR3 bases are TGTGCCACCAGTGGGGCAGGGGAGGAAAAACTGTTTTTT. This gives the protein CATSGAGEEKLFF. The chain links TRBV24-1 to TRBJ1-4, with D maybe TRBD1 (6 bases). The CDR3 totals 13 residues. V lost 5 bases to trimming and J lost 8 bases, with 11 bases between them. Germline V gene sequence: CDR1 KGHDR, CDR2 SFDVKD.

This clonotype was observed many times. The chain's CDR3 is CSVKRDTHGDEQFF. In nucleotides, the CDR3 is TGCAGCGTTAAACGGGACACACACGGCGATGAGCAGTTCTTC. This chain joins TRBV29-1 and TRBJ2-1, with D perhaps matching TRBD1 (6 bases). Germline lookup yields CDR1 SQVTM and CDR2 ANQGSEA. V dropped 5 bases and J dropped 8 bases, with 19 bases sitting between them. This CDR3 is 14 amino acids long.

This chain connects TRBV19 to TRBJ2-5; 9 bases are shared with TRBD1. CDR3 size: 19 residues. Trimming at V came to 1 base and at J to 1 base, leaving 13 bases not matched to a gene. Germline-derived CDR1 and CDR2 are LNHDA and SQIVND (reference sequence). The chain's CDR3 is CASSIAGLRGTGFQETQYF. The CDR3 region has the DNA TGTGCCAGTAGTATAGCGGGATTGAGGGGGACAGGGTTCCAAGAGACCCAGTACTTC.

The chain recombines TRBV7-9 with TRBJ2-1; no reliable D call. The germline CDR1 and CDR2 sequences are SEHNR and FQNEAQ (reference sequence). The V end lost 5 bases, the J end lost 11 bases, and 10 bases lay between the germline ends. The CDR3 runs 11 residues. DNA for the CDR3: TGTGCCAGCAGCCTAAGTAGTAAGCAGTTCTTC. Translated, it gives CASSLSSKQFF. Together with reference TRBV7-9 and TRBJ2-1, the CDR3 gives the full variable domain: DTGVSQNPRHKITKRGQNVTFRCDPISEHNRLYWYRQTLGQGPEFLTYFQNEAQLEKSRLLSDRFSAERPKGSFSTLEIQRTEQGDSAMYLCASSLSSKQFFGPGTRLTVL.

The chain has TRBV19 and TRBJ1-6, with 9 nucleotides matching TRBD1. Losses at the gene ends were 5 bases for V and 13 bases for J; bases not matched to a gene: 9. CDR1 LNHDA and CDR2 SQIVND come from the germline V gene (reference sequence). The CDR3 consists of 14 residues. The CDR3 DNA follows: TGTGCCAGTAGTTCCGGGACAGGGTATCAGCCCCTCCACTTT. As protein: CASSSGTGYQPLHF.

J is TRBJ2-7 and V is TRBV24-1; D is possibly TRBD1 (5 bases). CDR3 size: 13 residues. The germline V and J ends were trimmed by 9 bases and 3 bases, with 14 bases remaining between them. From germline, CDR1 is KGHDR and CDR2 SFDVKD. This chain's CDR3 is CATPLTRDYEQYF. CDR3 nucleotide sequence: TGTGCCACCCCCCTAACCAGGGACTACGAGCAGTACTTC.

The table lists this clonotype with many counts. Here the CDR3 reads CASSLVAGNQPQHF. CDR3 sequence (DNA): TGTGCCAGCAGCTTAGTGGCAGGGAATCAGCCCCAGCATTTT. The gene calls are TRBV7-2 and TRBJ1-5; tentative D call: TRBD1 (5 bases). CDR3 size: 14 residues. Trimming cost V 1 base and J 4 bases, with 8 bases left between them. Germline lookup yields CDR1 SGHTA and CDR2 FQGNSA.

This clonotype was seen a single time. With a much larger clone just one base away, this may be a read error. The chain is built from TRBV29-1 and TRBJ2-7, with 8 bases lining up with TRBD1. The J segment lost 6 bases and the V segment lost 0 bases, leaving 4 bases of the junction unmatched. CDR1 is SQVTM, CDR2 ANQGSEA, per germline. The CDR3 runs 13 residues. The CDR3 sequence: CSVEDRGLSEQYF. Written as DNA, the CDR3 is TGCAGCGTTGAAGACAGGGGGCTTAGCGAGCAGTACTTC.

The table lists this clonotype with many counts. The V gene is TRBV9, the J gene TRBJ2-5; D possibly uses TRBD1 or TRBD2 (5 bases each). From germline, CDR1 is SGDLS and CDR2 YYNGEE. The V end was cut by 0 bases, the J end by 5 bases, with 14 bases between. There are 15 residues in the CDR3. As DNA, the CDR3 is TGTGCCAGCAGCGTAGCTTTGGGGGAATCTGAGACCCAGTACTTC. It translates to CASSVALGESETQYF.

This clonotype occurred many times. This chain joins TRBV29-1 and TRBJ2-5; either TRBD1 or TRBD2 may fit D (5 bases each). CDR3 length equals 12 residues. Between the trimmed V and J ends, which lost 4 bases and 1 base, there was a span of 7 bases. Germline loops: CDR1 SQVTM, CDR2 ANQGSEA. CDR3 sequence reads: CSVVGGQETQYF. CDR3 nucleotide sequence: TGCAGCGTTGTTGGGGGCCAAGAGACCCAGTACTTC.

A remark on this clonotype: Sequence at one end of the junction differs from germline and may be a read error. The CDR3 bases are TGTGCCAGCAGCATAGACCCCACAGGGGCCTATGGCTACCCCTTC. Translation gives CASSIDPTGAYGYPF. This chain connects TRBV7-8 to TRBJ1-2; 7 bases fit TRBD1. The germline V gene encodes CDR1 SGHVS and CDR2 FQNEAQ. This CDR3 is built from 15 residues.

This clonotype came up many times. V is TRBV5-5 and J is TRBJ1-2, with 7 bases aligning to TRBD1. Looked up from germline, CDR1 is SGHKS and CDR2 is YYEKEE (reference sequence). With 4 bases clipped from V and 4 bases from J, the junction kept 13 bases outside the gene matches. The CDR3 is 16 residues long. The DNA of the CDR3 is TGTGCCAGCAGCCTCGGGACAGCTCAATCTATCTATGGCTACACCTTC. This sequence encodes CASSLGTAQSIYGYTF.

This clonotype was detected only a few times. The CDR3 sequence is CASSATVLNTEAFF. CDR3 DNA: TGTGCCAGCAGTGCGACAGTATTGAACACTGAAGCTTTCTTT. The J gene is TRBJ1-1, the V gene TRBV2, with D tentatively TRBD1 (5 bases). The CDR3 spans 14 residues. The V gene lost 4 bases and the J gene lost 0 bases, with 9 bases spanning the gap. Looked up from germline, CDR1 is SNHLY and CDR2 is FYNNEI.

This clonotype was found a few times. The genes are TRBV6-5 and TRBJ2-3, with TRBD1 as a possible D gene (6 bases). The CDR3 has 16 amino acids. Trimming removed 4 bases at V and 3 bases at J, with 17 bases between. Germline values: CDR1 MNHEY, CDR2 SVGAGI. The CDR3 coding sequence is TGTGCCAGCAGTTCGCGTGGGGGCTCGGGGACAGATACGCAGTATTTT. It encodes CASSSRGGSGTDTQYF.

This clonotype was seen ten or more times. The chain combines TRBV25-1 with TRBJ2-1; 11 nucleotides match TRBD2. After removal of 6 bases from V and 8 bases from J, the junction contained 15 bases not matched to a gene. CDR1 and CDR2 (germline): MGHDK, SYGVNS. This CDR3 is 17 amino acids long. The CDR3 loop is CASSQWSSGRAIYEQFF. Written as DNA, the CDR3 is TGTGCCAGCAGCCAATGGAGTAGCGGGAGGGCCATCTATGAGCAGTTCTTC.

The chain combines TRBV6-2 or TRBV6-3 with TRBJ1-6; TRBD1 aligns across 7 bases. The CDR3 is made up of 15 amino acids. The V and J ends lost 8 bases and 4 bases, in that order; junction bases with no gene match: 8. Germline loops: CDR1 MNHEY, CDR2 SVGEGT. The CDR3 reads CASRPGQRYNSPLHF. The CDR3 DNA reads as TGTGCCAGCCGACCGGGACAGAGATATAATTCACCCCTCCACTTT.

This clonotype has ten or more counts. The V gene is TRBV3-1, the J gene TRBJ1-6; no reliable D call. This CDR3 is built from 15 residues. Germline values: CDR1 LGHDT, CDR2 YNNKEL (reference sequence). With 4 bases removed from V and 0 bases from J, the gap between germline ends came to 7 bases. CDR3 DNA: TGTGCCAGCAGCCCGGCGAGCTCCTATAATTCACCCCTCCACTTT. It specifies CASSPASSYNSPLHF. The variable domain in full, completed from reference TRBV3-1 and TRBJ1-6, reads DTAVSQTPKYLVTQMGNDKSIKCEQNLGHDTMYWYKQDSKKFLKIMFSYNNKELIINETVPNRFSPKSPDKAHLNLHINSLELGDSAVYFCASSPASSYNSPLHFGNGTRLTVT.

This clonotype was detected only a few times. The gene calls are TRBV12-5 and TRBJ1-1; no definite D call. The V and J ends lost 4 bases and 5 bases respectively, with 8 bases between them. CDR3 length: 12 residues. Germline assignment: CDR1 LGHNT and CDR2 FRNRAP. The CDR3 DNA reads as TGTGCTAGTGGTTCGCTCCAAACTGAAGCTTTCTTT. Amino acid sequence: CASGSLQTEAFF. Full variable domain (rest looked up from reference TRBV12-5 and TRBJ1-1): DARVTQTPRHKVTEMGQEVTMRCQPILGHNTVFWYRQTMMQGLELLAYFRNRAPLDDSGMPKDRFSAEMPDATLATLKIQPSEPRDSAVYFCASGSLQTEAFFGQGTRLTVV.

This clonotype was seen repeatedly, ten times or more. The chain has TRBV5-1 and TRBJ2-7; D unclear. Trimming removed 6 bases from V and 0 bases from J, with 10 bases in between. The CDR3 is 13 amino acids. CDR1 and CDR2 from the germline V gene are SGHRS and YFSETQ. CDR3 region: CASKQTSSYEQYF. CDR3 sequence (DNA): TGCGCCAGCAAACAGACTTCCTCCTACGAGCAGTACTTC.

This chain links TRBV19 with TRBJ1-5, with a weak D call TRBD1 (5 bases). The germline CDR1 and CDR2 sequences are LNHDA and SQIVND (reference sequence). Trimming left V 3 bases short and J 9 bases short, with 12 bases between. The CDR3 loop spans 13 amino acids. CDR3 sequence (DNA): TGTGCCAGTAGTATGGTGGGACGGAGGCCCCAGCATTTT. Amino acids: CASSMVGRRPQHF.

This clonotype was counted ten times or more. The chain recombines TRBV7-6 with TRBJ2-3, with 7 bases lining up with TRBD1. CDR3 length: 14 residues. CDR1 and CDR2 from the germline V gene are SGHVS and FNYEAQ. After removal of 5 bases from V and 4 bases from J, the junction contained 6 bases not matched to a gene. The CDR3 protein is CASSRYRGADTQYF. In nucleotides, the CDR3 is TGTGCCAGCAGCCGCTACAGGGGCGCAGATACGCAGTATTTT.

This clonotype occurred many times. The chain links TRBV14 to TRBJ1-2, with D perhaps matching TRBD1 (5 bases). The CDR3 has 13 residues. V gave up 4 bases and J gave up 6 bases, with 12 bases separating them. Looked up from germline, CDR1 is SGHDN and CDR2 is FVKESK. Here the CDR3 DNA reads TGTGCCAGCAGCCGATCCGGGACTGATGGCTACACCTTC. Protein product: CASSRSGTDGYTF.

In its sample, this clonotype was seen many times. The rearrangement links TRBV12-3 or TRBV12-4 to TRBJ1-6; 11 nucleotides align to TRBD1. V lost 7 bases, J lost 6 bases, and 5 bases stayed unmatched. The length of the CDR3 is 15 residues. This CDR3 reads CASKPGQGVNSPLHF. The CDR3 coding sequence is TGTGCCAGCAAGCCGGGACAGGGGGTTAATTCACCCCTCCACTTT.

This clonotype was counted ten times or more. The chain recombines TRBV7-9 with TRBJ1-6; a possible D gene is TRBD1 (5 bases). Germline V gene sequence: CDR1 SEHNR, CDR2 FQNEAQ (reference sequence). The CDR3 extends over 14 amino acids. Trimming pared 6 bases from V and 13 bases from J, leaving 19 bases between. In nucleotides, the CDR3 is TGTGCCAGCAGATACAGAGACAGCCGAGGTCCCCTCCACTTT. Translation: CASRYRDSRGPLHF.